The clone carrying this TCR beta chain was recorded once. The data belong to a study of T cell changes during pregnancy in multiple sclerosis. Assay used: immunoSEQ multiplex PCR; TCRdb lists only in-frame clones, some missing. The table shows 110,000 or so clones, with 80% to 95% occurring only once. This clonotype was obtained from a female donor with multiple sclerosis, enrolled in a pregnancy study. The starting material was peripheral blood, obtained before pregnancy.

CDR3 loop: CASKGRLAGDYEQYF. For the CDR3, the DNA is TGTGCCAGCAAAGGTCGACTAGCGGGAGACTACGAGCAGTACTTC. The chain couples TRBV2 to TRBJ2-7; 12 nucleotides agree with TRBD2. Trimming took 7 bases from V and 3 from J; bases not matched to a gene: 7. CDR3 size: 15 residues. The V gene's germline CDR1 is SNHLY and CDR2 FYNNEI. The full variable domain, its missing parts supplied by reference TRBV2 and TRBJ2-7, is EPEVTQTPSHQVTQMGQEVILRCVPISNHLYFYWYRQILGQKVEFLVSFYNNEISEKSEIFDDQFSVERPDGSNFTLKIRSTKLEDSAMYFCASKGRLAGDYEQYFGPGTRLTVT.